The 27 T cell receptor beta chains presented below share a single source sample, sequenced in a study of blood T cells in healthy people across ages (dated by TCRdb to between 2015 and 2016). The method behind the library was 5' RACE. Sequencing was carried out with an Illumina HiSeq 2500. A second roughly 7 to 12 cycle PCR used a sample-barcoded 5' primer and a J-beta primer mix. TCRdb cleaned the public reads at Q25 with fastp, built clones with MiXCR and kept in-frame beta chains. Every CDR3 protein is listed once, alongside the most common genes and DNA of its rows. In all, the sample holds hundreds of thousands of distinct CDR3 sequences, and around 31% of those were seen once. Around a sixth of the sample is in the top ten clones. Sequenced: blood. These TCRs come from a woman aged 80 or older in good health.

Comment on this clonotype: A single base separates this from a much larger clone, so it may be a read error. The chain carries TRBV24-1 and TRBJ2-5; 9 bases map to TRBD1. The CDR3 covers 17 residues. Losses at the gene ends were 1 base for V and 11 bases for J; bases not matched to a gene: 16. Germline V gives CDR1 KGHDR, CDR2 SFDVKD. In DNA form, the CDR3 reads TGTGCCACCAGTGATTTAGGGCTAGGGACAGGGAGAAATGAGCAGTACTTC. As protein: CATSDLGLGTGRNEQYF.

The chain carries TRBV3-1 and TRBJ1-3; possibly TRBD1 for D (5 bases). The length of the CDR3 is 15 residues. The V gene lost 4 bases and the J gene lost 4 bases, with 14 bases spanning the gap. The germline gives CDR1 LGHDT, CDR2 YNNKEL (reference sequence). The CDR3 coding sequence is TGTGCCAGCAGCCTCCCGACAGTTTCGGGAAACACCATATATTTT. As protein: CASSLPTVSGNTIYF.

At least ten counts were recorded for this clonotype. This chain connects TRBV6-2 or TRBV6-3 to TRBJ2-3; D is perhaps TRBD2 (5 bases). Trimming left V 7 bases short and J 4 bases short, with 15 bases between. Germline CDR1 MNHEY, CDR2 SVGEGT. This CDR3 is built from 14 residues. This CDR3 reads CASKEDATPDTQYF. CDR3 nucleotides: TGTGCCAGCAAGGAGGACGCCACGCCAGATACGCAGTATTTT.

A few counts support this clonotype. This could be a read error, since a much larger clone is one nucleotide away. The V and J genes are TRBV20-1 and TRBJ2-3, with D hard to call. CDR1 and CDR2 from the germline V gene are DFQATT and SNEGSKA (reference sequence). This CDR3 is 11 amino acids long. V was clipped by 7 bases and J by 2 bases, with 7 bases between them. CDR3: CSVTNTDTQYF. In nucleotides, the CDR3 is TGCAGTGTAACTAACACAGATACGCAGTATTTT.

In regard to this clonotype: A much bigger clone sits one base away, suggesting this may be a read error. The CDR3 DNA sequence: TGTGCCAGCAGTGAAGATGGCCAGCCCCAGCATTTT. This sequence encodes CASSEDGQPQHF. V gene TRBV6-1 combines with J gene TRBJ1-5; D is undetermined. The CDR3 is 12 amino acids. Germline CDR1 and CDR2: MNHNS and SASEGT. V was shortened by 1 base and J by 7 bases, with 5 bases between the two germline ends.

The CDR3 DNA follows: TGTGCCAGCAGTGATTCAACAGCTCAGCCCCAGCATTTT. Protein product: CASSDSTAQPQHF. The gene calls are TRBV6-1 and TRBJ1-5; D is undetermined. Germline V gives CDR1 MNHNS, CDR2 SASEGT. The V gene lost 3 bases and the J gene lost 6 bases, with 9 bases spanning the gap. The CDR3 sequence is 13 residues long.

The chain carries TRBV5-1 and TRBJ1-6; TRBD1 might be the D (5 bases). The CDR3 is made up of 16 amino acids. Germline V gives CDR1 SGHRS, CDR2 YFSETQ. The V end was cut by 8 bases, the J end by 9 bases, with 24 bases between. Here the CDR3 reads CASKQGDPISGSPLHF. DNA of the CDR3: TGCGCCAGTAAGCAGGGCGATCCTATCTCGGGTTCACCCCTCCACTTT.

This clonotype came up a few times. The chain uses TRBV9 and TRBJ2-1; 14 bases line up with TRBD2. Germline-derived CDR1 and CDR2 are SGDLS and YYNGEE. Trimming took 4 bases from V and 8 from J; bases not matched to a gene: 11. The CDR3 consists of 17 residues. The CDR3 is CASSPRLAGGIGYEQFF. DNA for the CDR3: TGTGCCAGCAGCCCTCGACTAGCGGGGGGGATAGGCTATGAGCAGTTCTTC.

This clonotype appeared many times. The genes are TRBV6-2 or TRBV6-3 and TRBJ2-7; 11 bases agree with TRBD2. The CDR3 consists of 16 residues. Germline V CDR1 and CDR2: MNHEY, SVGEGT. Unmatched junction bases numbered 6, after V lost 2 bases and J lost 3 bases. The CDR3 is CASSYRRLAGSYEQYF. Written as DNA, the CDR3 is TGTGCCAGCAGTTACCGAAGACTAGCGGGGAGCTACGAGCAGTACTTC.

This clonotype was observed at least ten times. The CDR3 coding sequence is TGTGCCAGCAGCTTGCGAATGGCCGCCTACGAGCAGTACTTC. Its protein is CASSLRMAAYEQYF. The gene calls are TRBV5-5 and TRBJ2-7; D is unresolved. With 1 base removed from V and 2 bases from J, the gap between germline ends came to 10 bases. The CDR3 totals 14 residues. Germline CDR1 reads SGHKS; CDR2 reads YYEKEE (reference sequence).

This clonotype was recorded at least ten times. V is TRBV6-5 and J is TRBJ2-1; 8 nucleotides match TRBD1. J gave up 7 bases and V 5 bases, and 10 bases lay outside the gene matches. Germline CDR1 is MNHEY and CDR2 is SVGAGI. This CDR3 comprises 15 residues. CDR3 bases: TGTGCCAGCAGTGACCAGACAGGGGCTGTGAATGAGCAGTTCTTC. It encodes CASSDQTGAVNEQFF.

The chain has TRBV30 and TRBJ2-3, with D perhaps being TRBD1 or TRBD2 (6 bases each). Trimming shortened V by 4 bases and J by 9 bases, and 11 bases separated the two germline ends. Germline assignment: CDR1 GTSNPN and CDR2 SVGIG (reference sequence). The length of the CDR3 is 11 residues. The CDR3 spells CAWTRGQTQYF. The CDR3, as DNA: TGTGCCTGGACCCGGGGGCAGACGCAGTATTTT.

Ten or more counts support this clonotype. The V gene is TRBV11-2, the J gene TRBJ2-1; D is ambiguous. Germline CDR1 SGHAT, CDR2 FQNNGV. The CDR3 length is 13 residues. V gave up 5 bases and J gave up 4 bases, with 9 bases separating them. DNA of the CDR3: TGTGCCAGCAGCCCAGGTCGATACAATGAGCAGTTCTTC. Its protein is CASSPGRYNEQFF.

This clonotype was seen a single time. This chain connects TRBV30 to TRBJ1-1; D may be TRBD1 (6 bases). CDR3 length equals 15 residues. V gave up 4 bases and J gave up 6 bases, with 21 bases separating them. CDR1 and CDR2 from the germline V gene are GTSNPN and SVGIG (reference sequence). The CDR3 reads CAWKGHRDHEPEAFF. The CDR3 DNA is TGTGCCTGGAAAGGTCACAGGGACCACGAGCCTGAAGCTTTCTTT.

The chain couples TRBV4-2 to TRBJ1-1, with D possibly TRBD1 on 6 matching bases. The V and J ends lost 1 base and 1 base respectively, with 13 bases between them. Germline assignment: CDR1 LGHNA and CDR2 YNFKEQ. The CDR3 spans 16 residues. Here the CDR3 reads CASSQVPGRGNTEAFF. The CDR3 DNA reads TGTGCCAGCAGCCAAGTACCGGGCAGGGGGAACACTGAAGCTTTCTTT.

This clonotype was seen a handful of times. This chain links TRBV27 with TRBJ1-4; D is possibly TRBD1 (5 bases). CDR3 length: 17 amino acids. Germline V gene lookup returns CDR1 MNHEY and CDR2 SMNVEV (reference sequence). V was pared by 6 bases and J by 0 bases, with 17 bases between. In DNA form, the CDR3 reads TGTGCCAGCAGCCCGGGCAGGCTGGGGGCAACTAATGAAAAACTGTTTTTT. Protein product: CASSPGRLGATNEKLFF.

This clonotype has a count of ten or more. The chain has TRBV7-2 and TRBJ1-5; no clear D gene. This CDR3 comprises 15 residues. The V gene lost 1 base and the J gene lost 2 bases, with 9 bases spanning the gap. Germline loops: CDR1 SGHTA, CDR2 FQGNSA. In DNA, the CDR3 is TGTGCCAGCAGCTTAGGAGGAAATCGCAATCAGCCCCAGCATTTT. It yields the protein CASSLGGNRNQPQHF.

The chain uses TRBV5-6 and TRBJ2-7, with 11 bases fitting TRBD2. CDR1 and CDR2 (germline): SGHDT, YYEEEE. Trimming took 6 bases from V and 6 from J; bases not matched to a gene: 8. The CDR3 loop spans 14 amino acids. CDR3 protein: CASTWTSGLGEQYF. The CDR3 DNA follows: TGTGCCAGCACCTGGACTAGCGGGCTCGGCGAGCAGTACTTC.

Ten or more counts support this clonotype. The chain is built from TRBV12-3 or TRBV12-4 and TRBJ1-2, with D possibly being TRBD1 (5 bases). Trimming stripped 8 bases from V and 0 bases from J, with 13 bases between. The CDR3 extends over 14 amino acids. The CDR3 loop is CASGRGEANYGYTF. The CDR3, as DNA: TGTGCCAGCGGGAGAGGGGAAGCTAACTATGGCTACACCTTC.

The rearrangement links TRBV4-1 to TRBJ1-1; 12 bases match TRBD1. The CDR3 runs 18 residues. CDR1 and CDR2 from the germline V gene are MGHRA and YSYEKL. The junction had 17 bases not matched to a gene; V was cut back by 5 bases and J by 7 bases. The CDR3 loop reads CASSAQSGQGASGGEAFF. CDR3 coding DNA: TGCGCCAGCAGCGCTCAGTCGGGACAGGGGGCAAGTGGGGGTGAAGCTTTCTTT.

Worth noting for this clonotype: This may come from a read error, since a much larger clone is one base off. The chain combines TRBV6-5 with TRBJ2-1; TRBD1 agrees at 10 bases. The CDR3 is made up of 11 amino acids. Germline loops: CDR1 MNHEY, CDR2 SVGAGI. The CDR3 here is CAGSYGTGEFF. For the CDR3, the DNA is TGTGCCGGCAGTTACGGGACAGGGGAGTTCTTC.

There are a few counts of this clonotype. A read error may explain this, as a much larger clone is one base away. CDR3 amino acids: CASSLALGVGWNEQYF. CDR3 nucleotides: TGTGCCAGCAGCTTAGCCCTTGGTGTAGGTTGGAATGAGCAGTACTTC. V is TRBV7-2 and J is TRBJ2-5; D is undetermined. Trimming took off 0 bases at V and 11 bases at J, with 22 bases between the two ends. This CDR3 has 16 amino acids. CDR1 and CDR2 (germline): SGHTA, FQGNSA.

This clonotype was counted between two and nine times. This chain links TRBV4-3 with TRBJ1-4; D uncertain. V shed 0 bases and J shed 8 bases, with 16 bases lying between them. CDR3 size: 16 residues. Germline CDR1 is LGHNA and CDR2 is YSLEER. The CDR3 loop reads CASSQDTAQLGEKLFF. The CDR3 bases are TGCGCCAGCAGCCAAGATACGGCACAGTTAGGGGAAAAACTGTTTTTT.

This clonotype was found many times. The rearrangement uses TRBV5-1 and TRBJ2-1, with a weak D call TRBD1 (6 bases). The V end was cut by 6 bases, the J end by 3 bases, with 13 bases between. The length of the CDR3 is 14 residues. From germline, CDR1 is SGHRS and CDR2 YFSETQ. CDR3 protein: CASTENRDYNEQFF. In DNA, the CDR3 is TGCGCCAGCACCGAGAACAGGGACTACAATGAGCAGTTCTTC.

A remark on this clonotype: A read error may be the cause here, since a much bigger clone is one base away. The chain is built from TRBV6-1 and TRBJ1-5; 9 nucleotides align to TRBD1. After removal of 5 bases from V and 0 bases from J, the junction contained 14 bases not matched to a gene. The V gene's germline CDR1 is MNHNS and CDR2 SASEGT. The CDR3 contains 19 residues. The CDR3 nucleotides are TGTGCCAGCAGTCAGTCCGGGACAGGGACTATTTATAGCAATCAGCCCCAGCATTTT. Protein: CASSQSGTGTIYSNQPQHF.

This clonotype was found a few times. The rearrangement uses TRBV30 and TRBJ2-7; D is undetermined. The end of the DNA is better explained by TRBJ2-5, so the J call may be wrong. The CDR3 has 14 residues. In germline, CDR1 is GTSNPN, CDR2 SVGIG (reference sequence). Here the CDR3 reads CAWSSFAPEETQYF. In nucleotides, the CDR3 is TGTGCCTGGAGTTCCTTCGCGCCCGAAGAGACCCAGTACTTC.

The J gene is TRBJ1-3, the V gene TRBV13; D unresolved. There are 14 residues in the CDR3. Germline CDR1 and CDR2: PRHDT and FYEKMQ (reference sequence). V was clipped by 3 bases and J by 5 bases, with 11 bases between them. CDR3: CASSLTVSRNTIYF. The CDR3 DNA reads TGTGCCAGCAGCTTGACGGTCTCAAGAAACACCATATATTTT.